The rows below give T cell receptor beta chains drawn from one sample of a study of cytotoxic CD8 clonotypes in ibrutinib-treated CLL. Assay: immunoSEQ multiplex PCR; the TCRdb copy retains only in-frame clones and omits some. The data hold around 310,000 clones, with roughly 85% observed a single time. The starting material was PBMCs, obtained before ibrutinib treatment. These TCRs come from a human donor with chronic lymphocytic leukemia. Both conserved end residues are part of each CDR3. D genes are given only for firm matches. Clone size, where shown, is once, few, many, or a class for clones that have expanded.

v_call,j_call,clone_size,d_call,cdr3_nt,cdr3_aa
TRBV5-8,TRBJ2-7,.,.,TGTGCCAGCAGCTTGGCCTGGGCCAACTACGAGCAGTACTTC,CASSLAWANYEQYF
TRBV27,TRBJ1-2,.,.,TGTGCCAGCAGGCTTACGGGGAGTCCGACCTATGGCTACACCTTC,CASRLTGSPTYGYTF
TRBV11-1,TRBJ1-2,.,TRBD1,TGTGCCAGCAGCTCAGGGGGCGCAGGATATGGCTACACCTTC,CASSSGGAGYGYTF
TRBV10-1,TRBJ2-7,.,TRBD1,TGCGCCAGCACCCCCGTACAGGGGGCTAGGGAGCAGTACTTC,CASTPVQGAREQYF
TRBV9,TRBJ2-7,.,TRBD2,TGTGCCAGCAGTGAGAGGGCGGGGGGTGAGCAGTACTTC,CASSERAGGEQYF
TRBV5-6,TRBJ2-3,.,.,TGTGCCAGCAGCTTACTAGGTATTTTCACAGATACGCAGTATTTT,CASSLLGIFTDTQYF
TRBV6-5,TRBJ1-3,.,.,TGTGCCAGCAGTACCGACAGGCTTGGCACCATATATTTT,CASSTDRLGTIYF
TRBV5-1,TRBJ1-5,few,.,TGCGCCAGCAGCGAGTGGGACGGAACAAAGCAGCCCCAGCATTTT,CASSEWDGTKQPQHF
TRBV30,TRBJ1-3,.,.,TGTGCCTGGAGTGTAGTCCCCGGAAACACCATATATTTT,CAWSVVPGNTIYF
TRBV28,TRBJ2-1,.,.,TGTGCCAGCAGTGCAATAATCCGCAATGAGCAGTTCTTC,CASSAIIRNEQFF
TRBV14,TRBJ2-2,once,.,TGTGCCAGCAGCAAAGGGAGTCCCCGTGGCGGGGAGCTGTTTTTT,CASSKGSPRGGELFF
TRBV2,TRBJ2-1,.,TRBD2,TGTGCCAGCAGGCGGGGGACGGGAGGGTCGTATGAGCAGTTCTTC,CASRRGTGGSYEQFF
TRBV5-4,TRBJ2-3,once,TRBD1,TGTGCCAGCAGCGCGCCACCACAGGGGGCTGGGGGGGCAGATACGCAGTATTTT,CASSAPPQGAGGADTQYF
TRBV5-1,TRBJ2-3,.,TRBD2,TGCGCCAGCAGCTCCGGGGGACTAGAAGATACGCAGTATTTT,CASSSGGLEDTQYF
TRBV6-5,TRBJ1-2,few,.,TGTGCCAGCAGTTACTCGAATGGTTATGGCTACACCTTC,CASSYSNGYGYTF
TRBV5-8,TRBJ2-7,.,TRBD1,TGTGCCAGCAGCTTGGGGGGACAGACAGCATCCTACGAGCAGTACTTC,CASSLGGQTASYEQYF
TRBV5-1,TRBJ1-1,few,.,TGCGCCAGCACCCGGGGGGACATGGAAACTGAAGCTTTCTTT,CASTRGDMETEAFF
TRBV29-1,TRBJ2-1,.,TRBD2,TGCAGCGTTCGGACTAGTTGGGGTTGGTTCTTC,CSVRTSWGWFF